This T cell receptor (beta chain) was obtained from a study of blood T cells in healthy people across ages. Through a sample-barcoded 5' primer and a J-beta primer mix, a second PCR was run for roughly 6 to 11 cycles. In TCRdb, the 5' RACE reads were re-called with MiXCR into one record per CDR3 protein. This table holds fewer than 2,000,000 distinct CDR3 sequences, roughly 30% found once. Between the trimmed V and J ends, which lost 7 bases and 5 bases, there was a span of 11 bases. CDR1 DFQATT and CDR2 SNEGSKA come from the germline V gene (reference sequence). The CDR3 is 11 amino acids. This clonotype has more than one count but fewer than ten. With a much larger clone just one base away, this may be a read error.

The chain joins TRBV20-1 to TRBJ2-5; D call uncertain. The sample was blood. The source of this sequence is a woman in her twenties or thirties in good health. The CDR3 here is CSVRLVETQYF. The DNA for the CDR3 is TGCAGTGTTAGGCTAGTGGAGACCCAGTACTTC.